The present T cell receptor beta chain was sequenced within a study of response to subunit inactivated influenza vaccine listed by TCRdb under 2018. At the level of the whole study: The study used deep quantitative T cell receptor repertoire profiling to track responses to a trivalent subunit inactivated influenza vaccine.

At least ten counts were recorded for this clonotype. Its antigen is still unknown. Base qualities are missing; no much larger clone stands one base away. The library was obtained by RT-PCR. The listed sequencing device is Illumina HiSeq 2500. TCRdb's own reprocessing of the public reads used fastp at Q25 and MiXCR and kept productive beta chains. Each CDR3 protein gets just one entry, which takes the most common genes and DNA from the rows behind it. The sample yields 150,000 to 200,000 distinct CDR3 sequences; roughly 12% were counted once. The ten largest clones capture about 29% of the sample. The paper as a whole reports these results and caveats: According to the authors, only a limited number of new T cells may be recruited by each seasonal influenza vaccination.

These same data were also listed under a study on T cells expressing NK-cell markers. Per the second study: TCR beta cDNA libraries were made by 5'RACE template switching that added a universal primer site and unique molecular identifiers. In sorted CD3+CD56+NKG2C+, CD3+CD56+NKG2C- and CD3+CD56-NKG2C+ T-cell subsets from 7 to 9 donors, TCR beta-chain repertoires were profiled. Of the eight sequenced donors, seven were found to be HCMV-seropositive and one was found to be HCMV-seronegative. To restrict sorting to alphabetaTCR-expressing T cells, an anti-gammadeltaTCR antibody was added in several experiments. In roughly six donors, the dominant CD3+CD56+NKG2C+ clonotypes were among the top 10 CD8+ clonotypes and accounted for roughly 1.0-7.5% of CD8+ T cells. Those dominant clonotypes were again the most abundant among CD3+CD56-NKG2C+ cells in a few donors, at roughly 25-65%. It remained unclear whether the expanded NKG2C-expressing T cell clones were specific for HCMV antigens. The study sequenced eight donors, all healthy volunteers chosen at random: three men and five women. HCMV-specific IgG was detected in serum with a commercial ELISA kit to determine HCMV serostatus. Peripheral blood mononuclear cells were isolated from blood by Ficoll density gradient centrifugation. Using Miltenyi isolation kits, CD4+ and CD8+ T cells were isolated from PBMC through magnetic immunoseparation. Synthesis of cDNA was primed from the TCR beta constant segment and was followed by two consecutive PCR amplification steps. Libraries were sequenced as 2 x 150 bp reads on Illumina HiSeq 2000/2500, MiSeq or NextSeq. MIGEC was used to demultiplex reads and group reads by UMI, and MiTCR was used to assemble and quantify clonotypes. To remove erroneous sequences, TCR cDNA sequences were retained only when supported by two or more reads. The tcR package was used for downstream repertoire analysis, and clonotypes were matched across fractions by CDR3 nucleotide sequence plus V segment. Antigen specificity was annotated against VDJdb with VDJmatch, allowing one amino acid substitution in CDR3.

This TCR derives from a man aged 50 or older who received an inactivated influenza vaccine. Donor details come from another sample of the same person, matched by shared clones. Sequenced here: CD8+ T cells sorted from PBMCs, sampled 11 to 12 days after vaccination.

The DNA is TGTGCCAGTAGTATAGATCTCCCTAGCGGATCCTACAATGAGCAGTTCTTC. Its product reads: CASSIDLPSGSYNEQFF. This chain joins TRBV19 to TRBJ2-1; a stretch of 7 junction bases matches TRBD2. The germline V gene (reference sequence) specifies LNHDA as CDR1 and SQIVND as CDR2. Ends trimmed: V by 0 bases, J by 1 base; bases unmatched to a gene: 6. CDR3 length: 17 amino acids, cysteine to phenylalanine. Only the CDR3 DNA is retained, 51 bases long and in frame from the first base. Reference TRBV19 and TRBJ2-1 proteins supply the regions before and after the CDR3; the full variable domain is: DGGITQSPKYLFRKEGQNVTLSCEQNLNHDAMYWYRQDPGQGLRLIYYSQIVNDFQKGDIAEGYSVSREKKESFPLTVTSAQKNPTAFYLCASSIDLPSGSYNEQFFGPGTRLTVL.